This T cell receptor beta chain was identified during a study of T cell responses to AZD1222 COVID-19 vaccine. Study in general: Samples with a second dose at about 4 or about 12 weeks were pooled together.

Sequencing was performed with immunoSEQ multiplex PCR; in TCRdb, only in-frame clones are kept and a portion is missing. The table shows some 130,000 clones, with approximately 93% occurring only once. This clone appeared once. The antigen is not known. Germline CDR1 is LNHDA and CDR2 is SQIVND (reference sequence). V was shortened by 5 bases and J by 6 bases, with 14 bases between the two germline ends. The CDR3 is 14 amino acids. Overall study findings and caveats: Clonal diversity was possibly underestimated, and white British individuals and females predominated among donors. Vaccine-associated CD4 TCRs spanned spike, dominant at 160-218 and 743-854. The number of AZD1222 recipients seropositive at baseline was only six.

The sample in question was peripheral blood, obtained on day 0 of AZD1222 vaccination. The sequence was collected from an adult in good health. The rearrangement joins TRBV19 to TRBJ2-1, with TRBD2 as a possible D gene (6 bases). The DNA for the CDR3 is TGTGCCAGTAGTGAGACTAGAGGACTCAATGAGCAGTTCTTC. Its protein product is CASSETRGLNEQFF.